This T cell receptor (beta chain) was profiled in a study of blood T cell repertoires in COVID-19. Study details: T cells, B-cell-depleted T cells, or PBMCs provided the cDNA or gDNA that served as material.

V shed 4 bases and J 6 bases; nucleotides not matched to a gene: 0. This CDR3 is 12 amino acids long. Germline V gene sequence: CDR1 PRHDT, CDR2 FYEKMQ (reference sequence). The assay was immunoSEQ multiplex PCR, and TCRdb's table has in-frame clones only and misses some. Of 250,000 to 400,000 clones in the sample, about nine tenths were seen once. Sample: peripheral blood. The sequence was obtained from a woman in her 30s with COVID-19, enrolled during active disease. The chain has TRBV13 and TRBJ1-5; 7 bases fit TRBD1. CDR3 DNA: TGTGCCAGCAGCTACAGGGGTCAGCCCCAGCATTTT. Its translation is CASSYRGQPQHF.